The present TCR beta chain was sequenced within a study of T cell changes during pregnancy in multiple sclerosis. The table came from immunoSEQ multiplex PCR; TCRdb's copy has only in-frame clones and leaves some out. Here the sample spans tens of thousands of clones, roughly 90% being singletons. Germline V lookup: CDR1 KGHSH, CDR2 LQKENI. Trimming stripped 2 bases from V and 2 bases from J, with 13 bases between. This CDR3 has 16 residues. This receptor was obtained from a female donor with multiple sclerosis, enrolled in a pregnancy study. The chain recombines TRBV18 with TRBJ2-4; D is perhaps TRBD2 (6 bases). The sequenced sample was CD8+ T cells from peripheral blood mononuclear cells, obtained in the third trimester of pregnancy. The CDR3 nucleotides read TGTGCCAGCTCACCAACGGCCGCGGGGCCCAAAAACATTCAGTACTTC. Translation: CASSPTAAGPKNIQYF. The entire variable domain, with the rest obtained from reference TRBV18 and TRBJ2-4, is as follows: NAGVMQNPRHLVRRRGQEARLRCSPMKGHSHVYWYRQLPEEGLKFMVYLQKENIIDESGMPKERFSAEFPKEGPSILRIQQVVRGDSAAYFCASSPTAAGPKNIQYFGAGTRLSVL.